This T cell receptor (beta chain) was obtained from a study of T cells in Graves' hyperthyroidism and ophthalmopathy. As for this clonotype: What it binds is unknown.

Study conclusions and caveats: Most thyroid clonotypes that were expanded above 0.001 also turned up in blood.

The CDR3 loop spans 17 amino acids. The germline CDR1 and CDR2 sequences are SGDLS and YYNGEE. J was trimmed by 5 bases and V by 0 bases; bases with no gene match: 12. Investigators excluded patients with uncontrolled infection, other autoimmune disease, pregnancy or lactation. The TCR beta CDR3 regions underwent amplification using RNA transcripts as the source. The HTBI set primed first-round TCR CDR3 RT-PCR. TCRdb re-called the multiplex PCR reads through MiXCR, storing one row per CDR3 protein. The sample includes 400,000 or so distinct CDR3 sequences, more than 12% of them seen just once. This receptor was taken from a woman aged 25-40 years with Graves' ophthalmopathy. V is TRBV9 and J is TRBJ1-1; 8 bases agree with TRBD1. Sequencing was done on a sample of blood. The DNA for the CDR3 is TGTGCCAGCAGCGTAGAGGGGGGCAGGGGGCGCCGGACTGAAGCTTTCTTT. Protein: CASSVEGGRGRRTEAFF. The full variable domain, in which reference TRBV9 and TRBJ1-1 provide the parts outside the CDR3, is DSGVTQTPKHLITATGQRVTLRCSPRSGDLSVYWYQQSLDQGLQFLIQYYNGEERAKGNILERFSAQQFPDLHSELNLSSLELGDSALYFCASSVEGGRGRRTEAFFGQGTRLTVV.